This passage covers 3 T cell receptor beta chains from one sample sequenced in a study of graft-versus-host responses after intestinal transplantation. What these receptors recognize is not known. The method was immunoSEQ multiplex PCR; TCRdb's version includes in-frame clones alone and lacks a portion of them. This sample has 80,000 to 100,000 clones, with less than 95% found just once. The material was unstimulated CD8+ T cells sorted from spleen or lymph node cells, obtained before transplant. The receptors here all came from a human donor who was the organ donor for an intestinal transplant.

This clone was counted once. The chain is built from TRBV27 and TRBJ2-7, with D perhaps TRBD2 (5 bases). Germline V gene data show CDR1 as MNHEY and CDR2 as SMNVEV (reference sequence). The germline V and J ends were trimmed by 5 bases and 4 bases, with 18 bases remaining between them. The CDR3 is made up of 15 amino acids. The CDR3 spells CASSPLVGVLYEQYF. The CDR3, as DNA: TGTGCCAGCAGTCCCCTAGTGGGAGTACTGTACGAGCAGTACTTC.

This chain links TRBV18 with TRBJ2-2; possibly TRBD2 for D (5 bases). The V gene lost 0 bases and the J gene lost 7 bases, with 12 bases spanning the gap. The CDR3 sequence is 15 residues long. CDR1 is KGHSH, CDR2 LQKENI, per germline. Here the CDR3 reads CASSPPPGVGGELFF. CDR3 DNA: TGTGCCAGCTCACCACCGCCCGGGGTCGGCGGGGAGCTGTTTTTT. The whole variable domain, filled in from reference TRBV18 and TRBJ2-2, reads NAGVMQNPRHLVRRRGQEARLRCSPMKGHSHVYWYRQLPEEGLKFMVYLQKENIIDESGMPKERFSAEFPKEGPSILRIQQVVRGDSAAYFCASSPPPGVGGELFFGEGSRLTVL.

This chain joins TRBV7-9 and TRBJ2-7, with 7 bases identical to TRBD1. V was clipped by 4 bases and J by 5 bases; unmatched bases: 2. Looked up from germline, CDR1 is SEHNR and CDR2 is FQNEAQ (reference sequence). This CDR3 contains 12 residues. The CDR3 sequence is CASSSTGHEQYF. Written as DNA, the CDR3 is TGTGCCAGCAGCTCGACAGGGCACGAGCAGTACTTC.